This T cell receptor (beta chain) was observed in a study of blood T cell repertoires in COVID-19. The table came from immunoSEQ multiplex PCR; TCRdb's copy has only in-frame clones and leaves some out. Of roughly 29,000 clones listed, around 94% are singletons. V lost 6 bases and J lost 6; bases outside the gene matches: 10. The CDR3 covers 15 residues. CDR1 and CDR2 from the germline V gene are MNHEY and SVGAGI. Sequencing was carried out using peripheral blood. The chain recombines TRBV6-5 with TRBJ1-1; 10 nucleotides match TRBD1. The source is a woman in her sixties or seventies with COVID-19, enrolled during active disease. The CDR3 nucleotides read TGTGCCAGCAGATACCGGACAGGGGGACTTGCTGAAGCTTTCTTT. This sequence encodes CASRYRTGGLAEAFF.